A selection of T cell receptor beta chains follows, all from one sample in a study of blood T cell repertoires in COVID-19. The protocol was immunoSEQ multiplex PCR, while the TCRdb copy is restricted to in-frame clones and leaves out a portion. This repertoire shows over 35,000 clones, approximately 90% found once; its top ten account for 15% to 19%. The sample comprised peripheral blood. All receptors derive from a young woman in a cohort sampled during active COVID-19. Both conserved end residues are part of each CDR3. Fields, in order: J gene, clone size, V gene, D gene, CDR3 DNA, CDR3 protein. The D gene is left open where the match is weak. Some rows have no size entry. The others give once, few or many, or a class for an expanded clone.

>TRBJ2-2|-|TRBV14|-
TGTGCCAGCAGCCAAGTTGGCGGAGGATACACCCTTAGGGACACCGGGGAGCTGTTTTTT
CASSQVGGGYTLRDTGELFF
>TRBJ2-1|-|TRBV30|-
TGTGCCTGGATGGAGGGCCTCTACAATGAGCAGTTCTTC
CAWMEGLYNEQFF
>TRBJ1-1|-|TRBV5-1|-
TGCGCCAGCAGCTTGGGGCTGAACACTGAAGCTTTCTTT
CASSLGLNTEAFF
>TRBJ2-7|-|TRBV19|-
TGTGCCAGTACCCCCGTTCGGGGAAAGGGCGAGCAGTACTTC
CASTPVRGKGEQYF
>TRBJ2-7|-|TRBV4-1|TRBD2
TGCGCCAGCAGCCAAGGGGATAGCGGGAGCGAGCAGTACTTC
CASSQGDSGSEQYF
>TRBJ2-7|once|TRBV5-8|-
TGTGCCAGCAGCTTGGACAGCCTATCGACCTACGAGCAGTACTTC
CASSLDSLSTYEQYF
>TRBJ1-2|-|TRBV27|-
TGTGCCAGCAGTTGGGGACAATCTAACTATGGCTACACCTTC
CASSWGQSNYGYTF
>TRBJ2-1|-|TRBV11-3|TRBD2
TGTGCCAGCAGCTTAGTGACTAGCGGGAGACGGGGGAGATACAATGAGCAGTTCTTC
CASSLVTSGRRGRYNEQFF
>TRBJ2-1|once|TRBV5-8|-
TGTGCCAGCAGCTTATTACTAGTTTGGGGAAACAATGAGCAGTTCTTC
CASSLLLVWGNNEQFF
>TRBJ2-7|-|TRBV9|TRBD1
TGTGCCAGCAGCGTCGGGACAGATGCCTACGAGCAGTACTTC
CASSVGTDAYEQYF
>TRBJ2-3|-|TRBV25-1|-
TGTGCCAGCAGTGAATCGATACCGAGGGAAGATACGCAGTATTTT
CASSESIPREDTQYF
>TRBJ2-3|few|TRBV7-9|TRBD2
TGTGCCAGCAGCTTAGGGACTAGTCGGACGACAGATACGCAGTATTTT
CASSLGTSRTTDTQYF
>TRBJ2-2|-|TRBV3-1/TRBV3-2|TRBD2
TGTGCCAGCAGCCAACCCATAGCGGGCGACACCGGGGAGCTGTTTTTT
CASSQPIAGDTGELFF
>TRBJ2-7|-|TRBV7-8|TRBD2
TGTGCCAGCAGCCCCCGGGGGACTAGCGACTACGAGCAGTACTTC
CASSPRGTSDYEQYF
>TRBJ2-5|-|TRBV24-1|TRBD2
TGTGCCACCAGTGAGGGAGGGGAGACCCAGTACTTC
CATSEGGETQYF
>TRBJ1-4|-|TRBV19|TRBD1
TGTGCCAGTAGTAAACGGGACAGGAGTGAAAAACTGTTTTTT
CASSKRDRSEKLFF
>TRBJ1-2|-|TRBV24-1|TRBD1
TGTGCCACCAGTGACCCGACAGGGAACAATGGCTACACCTTC
CATSDPTGNNGYTF
>TRBJ1-4|-|TRBV7-9|-
TGTGCCAGCAGCGGGACAAATCTGTTTTTT
CASSGTNLFF
>TRBJ2-1|-|TRBV4-2|-
TGTGCCAGCACCTGGGGAAGCGGGCAAGGGGTTGAGCAGTTCTTC
CASTWGSGQGVEQFF
>TRBJ2-6|once|TRBV10-3|TRBD1
TGTGCCATCGGCACAGGGGTCCTCTCTGGGGCCAACGTCCTGACTTTC
CAIGTGVLSGANVLTF
>TRBJ1-1|-|TRBV24-1|-
TGTGCCACCAGTGCTACGACAGGAACTGAAGCTTTCTTT
CATSATTGTEAFF
>TRBJ2-3|-|TRBV6-1|-
TGTGCCAGCAGTGACCCCGCCGGACAGAGCACAGATACGCAGTATTTT
CASSDPAGQSTDTQYF
>TRBJ2-7|-|TRBV24-1|TRBD1
TGTGCCACCAGTGAACAGGGGGACTACGAGCAGTACTTC
CATSEQGDYEQYF
>TRBJ2-5|once|TRBV6-5|-
TGTGCCAGCAGGGTAGCATACCACCAAGGGACCCAGTACTTC
CASRVAYHQGTQYF
>TRBJ2-3|-|TRBV28|-
TGTGCCAGCAGTTTATCTAGGCGGGGACAGTATTTT
CASSLSRRGQYF
>TRBJ1-1|-|TRBV7-9|-
TGTGCCAGCAGGAGGGACACGCGGGGGATGTTGAACACTGAAGCTTTCTTT
CASRRDTRGMLNTEAFF
>TRBJ2-7|once|TRBV7-9|TRBD2
TGTGCCAGCAGCCCGCGGACTAGCGGATCCTACGAGCAGTACTTC
CASSPRTSGSYEQYF
>TRBJ2-7|-|TRBV5-1|-
TGCGCCAGCAGCCCAGCGGGACACTCCTACGAGCAGTACTTC
CASSPAGHSYEQYF
>TRBJ2-7|-|TRBV6-1|-
TGTGCCAGCAGTGAAAAGGTGGGAGGTCCCCCCTACGAGCAGTACTTC
CASSEKVGGPPYEQYF
>TRBJ2-3|-|TRBV12-3/TRBV12-4|-
TGTGCCAGCAGTTTCAGTTCGACGCAGTATTTT
CASSFSSTQYF
>TRBJ2-5|once|TRBV6-5|TRBD1
TGTGCCAGCAGTTACTCGAGGGGGACAGGGATAGAGACCCAGTACTTC
CASSYSRGTGIETQYF
>TRBJ2-3|-|TRBV5-1|TRBD1
TGCGCCAGCAGCTTAGGCAGGGGGACAGATACGCAGTATTTT
CASSLGRGTDTQYF
>TRBJ1-2|-|TRBV6-6|-
TGTGCCAGCAGGCCGGACAGCACTATTGGCTACACCTTC
CASRPDSTIGYTF
>TRBJ2-7|-|TRBV7-8|TRBD2
TGTGCCAGCAGCGGAGGACTAGCGGGCCCCGAGCAGTACTTC
CASSGGLAGPEQYF
>TRBJ2-1|-|TRBV6-5|-
TGTGCCAGCAGTTCGACGGGAGTCTACAATGAGCAGTTCTTC
CASSSTGVYNEQFF
>TRBJ1-1|-|TRBV6-1|-
TGTGCCAGCAGTGAAGCCAACAGGGCGAACACTGAAGCTTTCTTT
CASSEANRANTEAFF
>TRBJ2-3|few|TRBV4-1|TRBD2
TGCGCCAGCGAGCGTGGAGCGGGAGGTAGCACAGATACGCAGTATTTT
CASERGAGGSTDTQYF
>TRBJ1-5|-|TRBV19|TRBD1
TGTGCCAGTAGTGGACGGGACAGGGGCTACAATCAGCCCCAGCATTTT
CASSGRDRGYNQPQHF
>TRBJ2-3|-|TRBV11-2|-
TGTGCCAGCAGCTTGATAGCCTCGGGAAGAGATACGCAGTATTTT
CASSLIASGRDTQYF
>TRBJ2-3|-|TRBV7-3|TRBD2
TGTGCCAGCAGCCCGGGACTAGCGGGAGGGCCAGATACGCAGTATTTT
CASSPGLAGGPDTQYF
>TRBJ2-1|-|TRBV10-1|-
TGCGCCAGCAGTGAGCGGACAGTCAATGAGCAGTTCTTC
CASSERTVNEQFF
>TRBJ2-7|-|TRBV27|-
TGTGCCAGCAGTTTAAATGTGGGAGGAGATTACGAGCAGTACTTC
CASSLNVGGDYEQYF
>TRBJ2-7|-|TRBV9|-
TGTGCCAGCAGCGTAGTAGGGGGTAAGTGGCGCGAGCAGTACTTC
CASSVVGGKWREQYF
>TRBJ1-5|-|TRBV30|-
TGTGCCTGGAGTAAGGACTCGGGGGGCAATCAGCCCCAGCATTTT
CAWSKDSGGNQPQHF
>TRBJ1-4|-|TRBV6-2/TRBV6-3|TRBD1
TGTGCCAGCAGCTTCCCGGGACAGTCAACTAATGAAAAACTGTTTTTT
CASSFPGQSTNEKLFF
>TRBJ1-2|-|TRBV6-6|-
TGTGCCAGCATCAGGACACCAGATGGCTACACCTTC
CASIRTPDGYTF
>TRBJ2-1|-|TRBV24-1|TRBD2
TGTGCCACCAGTGATTTCAGCGGGAGCCTAAATGAGCAGTTCTTC
CATSDFSGSLNEQFF
>TRBJ2-7|-|TRBV6-5|TRBD2
TGTGCCAGCACTCCACTAGCGGGAGGCTCCTACGAGCAGTACTTC
CASTPLAGGSYEQYF
>TRBJ1-5|-|TRBV20-1|TRBD1
TGCAGTGCTAGTAAACAGGGGGCTTATCAGCCCCAGCATTTT
CSASKQGAYQPQHF
>TRBJ1-5|once|TRBV19|-
TGTGCCAGTTGGGACATCCGCTACAATCAGCCCCAGCATTTT
CASWDIRYNQPQHF